This TCR beta chain was profiled in a study of technical replicates of blood from a few donors. TCRdb's copy holds only in-frame clones and misses some; the assay was immunoSEQ multiplex PCR. Here the sample spans approximately 73,000 clones, roughly 90% being singletons. V was pared by 2 bases and J by 2 bases, with 4 bases of the junction left unmatched. Looked up from germline, CDR1 is SGHRS and CDR2 is YFSETQ. CDR3 length: 16 amino acids. The V gene is TRBV5-1, the J gene TRBJ2-3, with 11 bases identical to TRBD2. This TCR came from a human donor in good health. The material sequenced was T cells isolated from PBMCs. The CDR3, as DNA: TGCGCCAGCAGCTTTAGACTAGCGGGAAACACAGATACGCAGTATTTT. It yields the protein CASSFRLAGNTDTQYF.